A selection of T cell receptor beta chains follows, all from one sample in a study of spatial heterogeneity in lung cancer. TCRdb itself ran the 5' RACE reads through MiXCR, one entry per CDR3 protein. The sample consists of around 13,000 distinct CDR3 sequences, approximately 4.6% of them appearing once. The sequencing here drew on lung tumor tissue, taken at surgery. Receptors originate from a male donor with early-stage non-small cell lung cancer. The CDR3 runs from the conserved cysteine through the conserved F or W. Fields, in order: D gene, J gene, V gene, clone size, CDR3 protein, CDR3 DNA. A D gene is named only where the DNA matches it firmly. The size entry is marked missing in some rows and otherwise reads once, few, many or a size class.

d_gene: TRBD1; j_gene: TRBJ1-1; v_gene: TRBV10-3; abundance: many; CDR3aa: CAISLTGLNTEAFF; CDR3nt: TGTGCCATCAGTTTGACAGGGCTGAACACTGAAGCTTTCTTT
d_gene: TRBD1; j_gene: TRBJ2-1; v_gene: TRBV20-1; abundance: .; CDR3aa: CSATPKFRQGQGKQFF; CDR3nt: TGCAGTGCCACACCCAAATTCCGACAGGGACAGGGTAAGCAGTTCTTC
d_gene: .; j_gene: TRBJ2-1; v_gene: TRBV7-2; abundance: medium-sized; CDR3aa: CASSFSGANYNEQFF; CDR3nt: TGTGCCAGCAGCTTTTCAGGGGCCAACTACAATGAGCAGTTCTTC
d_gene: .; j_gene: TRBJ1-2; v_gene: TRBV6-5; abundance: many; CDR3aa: CASSYSGPGALGYTF; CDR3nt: TGTGCCAGCAGTTACTCGGGTCCGGGGGCGCTCGGCTACACCTTC
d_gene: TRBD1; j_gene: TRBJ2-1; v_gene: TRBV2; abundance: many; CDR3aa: CASEGVVGDRTSNEQFF; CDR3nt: TGTGCCAGTGAAGGGGTGGTTGGGGACAGAACGTCCAATGAGCAGTTCTTC
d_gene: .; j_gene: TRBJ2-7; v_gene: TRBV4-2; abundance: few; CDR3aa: CASSQGTDTYEQYF; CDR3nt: TGTGCCAGCAGCCAAGGGACAGATACCTACGAGCAGTACTTC
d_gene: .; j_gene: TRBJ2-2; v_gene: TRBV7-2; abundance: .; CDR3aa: CASSLGWNTGELFF; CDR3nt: TGTGCCAGCAGCCTAGGGTGGAACACCGGGGAGCTGTTTTTT
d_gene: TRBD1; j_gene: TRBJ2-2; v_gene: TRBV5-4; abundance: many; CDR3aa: CASSSPGQGSIGELFF; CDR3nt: TGTGCCAGCAGCTCCCCGGGACAGGGGTCGATCGGGGAGCTGTTTTTT
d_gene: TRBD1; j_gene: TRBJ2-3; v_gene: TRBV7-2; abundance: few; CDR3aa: CASSLGQGADTQYF; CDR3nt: TGTGCCAGCAGCTTGGGACAGGGAGCAGATACGCAGTATTTT
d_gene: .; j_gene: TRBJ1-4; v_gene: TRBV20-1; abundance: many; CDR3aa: CSARDSGSSEKLFF; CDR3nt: TGCAGTGCTAGAGATTCCGGCAGCTCCGAAAAACTGTTTTTT
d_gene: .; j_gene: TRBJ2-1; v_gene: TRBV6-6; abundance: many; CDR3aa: CASAYRDFLDEQFF; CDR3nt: TGTGCCAGCGCATACAGGGATTTTTTGGATGAGCAGTTCTTC
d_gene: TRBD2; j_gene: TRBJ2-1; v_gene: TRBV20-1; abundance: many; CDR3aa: CSASLDPSGENEQFF; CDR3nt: TGCAGTGCTTCCCTAGACCCTAGCGGGGAGAATGAGCAGTTCTTC
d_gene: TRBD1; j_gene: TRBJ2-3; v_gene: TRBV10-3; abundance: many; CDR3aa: CAISDPGQITDTQYF; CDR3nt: TGTGCCATCAGTGATCCGGGACAGATCACAGATACGCAGTATTTT
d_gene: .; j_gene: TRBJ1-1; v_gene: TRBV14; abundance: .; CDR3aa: CASSRWRENTEAFF; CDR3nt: TGTGCCAGCAGCCGTTGGCGGGAGAACACTGAAGCTTTCTTT
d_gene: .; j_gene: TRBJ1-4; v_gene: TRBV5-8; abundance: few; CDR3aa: CASSSIATNEKLFF; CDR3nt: TGTGCCAGCAGCTCGATCGCAACTAATGAAAAACTGTTTTTT